This TCR beta chain was found in a study of naive and memory T cell subsets. Study observations and caveats: TCR transcript changes with activation or differentiation may affect this RNA method.

The ends were cut back, 0 bases at V and 5 bases at J, with 16 bases in the middle. The CDR3 runs to 16 residues. CDR1 is MGHRA, CDR2 YSYEKL, per germline. Ligated cDNA underwent four rounds of PCR with nested alpha and beta constant region primers and SP2. MiXCR was run by TCRdb on the 5' RACE reads, yielding one entry per CDR3 protein. The table includes tens of thousands of distinct CDR3 sequences, approximately 8% detected once. The library had UMIs added by 3' ligation of an oligonucleotide to TCR cDNA. Adult healthy volunteers gave 2.5 ml peripheral blood for whole-blood RNA. Reverse transcription used DNase-treated unsorted total RNA, aiming for roughly 1 to 1000 ng. Worth noting for this clonotype: The target antigen is unknown.

This TCR was recovered from a female donor in good health. This chain uses TRBV4-1 with TRBJ1-1; possibly TRBD1 for D (5 bases). The CDR3 DNA sequence: TGCGCCAGCAGCCAAGACAGGGTTGGTGGGCGAACTGAAGCTTTCTTT. Its protein is CASSQDRVGGRTEAFF.